This T cell receptor (beta chain) was identified in a study of neurological immune-mediated disorders. The sample's time point: longitudinal time-point 1 (baseline). Every sequencing run produced over 160 million TCR-beta sequences that came from 15-18 subjects. TCRdb analysed the 5' RACE reads with MiXCR anew, one entry per CDR3 protein. The table records 55,000 to 80,000 distinct CDR3 sequences, roughly an eighth of them present only once. The CDR3 is made up of 19 amino acids. Germline V gene lookup returns CDR1 MGHRA and CDR2 YSYEKL. V dropped 4 bases and J dropped 1; count of bases not matched to a gene: 12. Findings and caveats of the study: HTLV-1-associated myelopathy displayed the greatest TCR clonal expansion, and multiple sclerosis exhibited the smallest, lower than that of healthy controls. The absence of any CDR3 amino acid sequence shared by expanded clones across subjects suggests that repertoires were private in all groups.

This clonotype came up many times. Its antigen is currently unknown. Specimen: PBMCs. The gene calls are TRBV4-1 and TRBJ2-3, with TRBD2 matching over 12 bases. This TCR was sampled from a female donor with HTLV-1-associated myelopathy (HAM/TSP). CDR3 protein: CASSLRTSGEASGTDTQYF. CDR3 nucleotide sequence: TGCGCCAGCAGCCTAAGGACTAGCGGGGAGGCCTCGGGCACAGATACGCAGTATTTT.